This section outlines one TCR beta chain sequence together with its context. The sample originates from a study of blood T cell repertoires in COVID-19. Trimming cost V 4 bases and J 9 bases; bases outside gene matches: 8. Germline CDR1 and CDR2: SGHRS and YFSETQ. CDR3 length equals 15 residues. In the source study's methods: Estimates of nucleated cell counts were drawn from the amplification of reference gene primers. Sequencing was performed with immunoSEQ multiplex PCR; in TCRdb, only in-frame clones are kept and a portion is missing. V and J calls and clone size come straight from that table; D and trimming were deduced from the DNA. The sample lists tens of thousands of clones, around 90% occurring once.

The chain recombines TRBV5-1 with TRBJ1-6, with TRBD1 identical over 9 bases. The TCR sequence derives from a woman aged 80 or over with acute or convalescent COVID-19. The sample was peripheral blood. CDR3 nucleotides: TGCGCCAGCAGCCAAACCGGGACAGGGTTTTCACCCCTCCACTTT. Translating gives CASSQTGTGFSPLHF.